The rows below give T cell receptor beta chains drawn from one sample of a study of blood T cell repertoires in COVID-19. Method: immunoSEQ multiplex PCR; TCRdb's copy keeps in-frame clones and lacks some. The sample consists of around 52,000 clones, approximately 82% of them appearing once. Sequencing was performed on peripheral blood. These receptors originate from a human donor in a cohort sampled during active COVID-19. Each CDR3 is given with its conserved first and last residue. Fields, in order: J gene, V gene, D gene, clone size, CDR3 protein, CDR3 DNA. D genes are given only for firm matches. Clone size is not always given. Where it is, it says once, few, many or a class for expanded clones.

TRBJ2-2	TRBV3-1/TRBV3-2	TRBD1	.	CASSQVPGQGPGELFF	TGTGCCAGCAGCCAAGTTCCGGGACAGGGTCCCGGGGAGCTGTTTTTT
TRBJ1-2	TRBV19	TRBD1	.	CATRPGTGGPYGYTF	TGTGCCACCAGGCCGGGGACAGGAGGCCCCTATGGCTACACCTTC
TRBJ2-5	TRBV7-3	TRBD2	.	CASSRGVAETQYF	TGTGCCAGCAGCCGGGGGGTGGCGGAGACCCAGTACTTC
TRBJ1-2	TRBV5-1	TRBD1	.	CASSPRVDRTNYGYTF	TGCGCCAGCAGCCCGAGGGTGGACAGGACTAACTATGGCTACACCTTC
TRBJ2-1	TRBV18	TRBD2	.	CASSPLGGVDNEQFF	TGTGCCAGCTCACCTTTGGGGGGGGTTGACAATGAGCAGTTCTTC
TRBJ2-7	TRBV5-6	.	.	CASSLDGGTYEQYF	TGTGCCAGCAGCTTGGATGGCGGAACCTACGAGCAGTACTTC
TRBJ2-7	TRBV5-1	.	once	CASSLQLGAVYEQYF	TGCGCCAGCAGCTTGCAGCTAGGAGCCGTCTACGAGCAGTACTTC
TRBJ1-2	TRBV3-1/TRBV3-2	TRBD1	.	CASSGTAIYYGYTF	TGTGCCAGCAGCGGGACAGCCATTTACTATGGCTACACCTTC
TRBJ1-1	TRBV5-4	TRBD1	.	CASSLGNNRGGNTEAFF	TGTGCCAGCAGCTTGGGTAATAACAGGGGGGGCAACACTGAAGCTTTCTTT
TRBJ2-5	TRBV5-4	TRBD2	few	CASSLDSGGGETQYF	TGTGCCAGCAGCTTGGATAGCGGGGGGGGAGAGACCCAGTACTTC
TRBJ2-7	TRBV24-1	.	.	CATSGIGVDEQYF	TGTGCCACCAGTGGGATAGGAGTGGACGAGCAGTACTTC
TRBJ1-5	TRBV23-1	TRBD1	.	CASSQSGTGGQPQHF	TGCGCCAGCAGTCAATCCGGGACAGGGGGCCAGCCCCAGCATTTT
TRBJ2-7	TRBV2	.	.	CASSVQVIYEQYF	TGTGCCAGCAGTGTCCAGGTGATTTACGAGCAGTACTTC
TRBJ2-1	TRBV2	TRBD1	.	CASSEGGGGVQFF	TGTGCCAGCAGTGAAGGAGGGGGCGGCGTGCAGTTCTTC
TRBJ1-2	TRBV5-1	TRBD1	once	CASSLGDRGTGYTF	TGCGCCAGCAGCCTAGGGGACAGGGGTACGGGCTACACCTTC
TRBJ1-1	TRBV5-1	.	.	CASSGYSNTEAFF	TGCGCCAGCAGCGGATACAGTAACACTGAAGCTTTCTTT
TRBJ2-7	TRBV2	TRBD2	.	CASRPGLAETYEQYF	TGTGCCAGCAGACCCGGACTAGCGGAAACCTACGAGCAGTACTTC